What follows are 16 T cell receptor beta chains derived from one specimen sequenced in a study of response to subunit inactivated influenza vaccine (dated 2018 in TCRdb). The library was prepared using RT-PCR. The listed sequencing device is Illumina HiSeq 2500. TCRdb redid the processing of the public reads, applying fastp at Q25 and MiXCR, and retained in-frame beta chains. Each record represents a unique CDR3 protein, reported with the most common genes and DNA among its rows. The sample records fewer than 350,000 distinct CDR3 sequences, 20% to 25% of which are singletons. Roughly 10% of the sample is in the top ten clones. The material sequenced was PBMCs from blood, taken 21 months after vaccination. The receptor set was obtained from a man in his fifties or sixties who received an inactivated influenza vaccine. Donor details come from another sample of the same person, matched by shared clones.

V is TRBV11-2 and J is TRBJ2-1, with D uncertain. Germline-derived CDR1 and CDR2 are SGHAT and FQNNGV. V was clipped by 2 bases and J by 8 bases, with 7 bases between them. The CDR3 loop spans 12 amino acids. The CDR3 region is CASSLLGYEQFF. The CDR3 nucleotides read TGTGCCAGCAGCTTACTTGGGTATGAGCAGTTCTTC. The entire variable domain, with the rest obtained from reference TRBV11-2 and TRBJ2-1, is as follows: EAGVAQSPRYKIIEKRQSVAFWCNPISGHATLYWYQQILGQGPKLLIQFQNNGVVDDSQLPKDRFSAERLKGVDSTLKIQPAKLEDSAVYLCASSLLGYEQFFGPGTRLTVL.

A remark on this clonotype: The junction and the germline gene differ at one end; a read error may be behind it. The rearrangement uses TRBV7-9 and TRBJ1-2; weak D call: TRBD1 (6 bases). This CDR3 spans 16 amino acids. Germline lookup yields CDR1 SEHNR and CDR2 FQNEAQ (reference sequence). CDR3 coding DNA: TGTGCCGGCAGCCCAAGACAGGCCCTAGCTAACTATGGCTACACCTTC. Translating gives CAGSPRQALANYGYTF.

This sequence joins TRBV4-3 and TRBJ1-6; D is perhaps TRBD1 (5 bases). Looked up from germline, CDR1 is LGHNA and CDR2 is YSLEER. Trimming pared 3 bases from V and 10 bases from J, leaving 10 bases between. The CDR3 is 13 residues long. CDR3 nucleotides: TGCGCCAGCAGCCAGAGTGAGGGGTCACCCCTCCACTTT. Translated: CASSQSEGSPLHF.

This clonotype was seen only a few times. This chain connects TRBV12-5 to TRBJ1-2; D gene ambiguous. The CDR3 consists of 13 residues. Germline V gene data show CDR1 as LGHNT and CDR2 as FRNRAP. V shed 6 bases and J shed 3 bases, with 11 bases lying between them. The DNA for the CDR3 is TGTGCTAGTGGCCAATCATCAGACTATGGCTACACCTTC. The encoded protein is CASGQSSDYGYTF.

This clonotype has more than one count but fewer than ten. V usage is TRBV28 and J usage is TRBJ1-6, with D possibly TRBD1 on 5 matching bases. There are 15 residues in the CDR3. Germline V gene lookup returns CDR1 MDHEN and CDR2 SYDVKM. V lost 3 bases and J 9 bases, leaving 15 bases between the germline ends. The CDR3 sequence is CASSFQGRGGSPLHF. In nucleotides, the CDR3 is TGTGCCAGCAGTTTTCAGGGTCGGGGAGGTTCACCCCTCCACTTT.

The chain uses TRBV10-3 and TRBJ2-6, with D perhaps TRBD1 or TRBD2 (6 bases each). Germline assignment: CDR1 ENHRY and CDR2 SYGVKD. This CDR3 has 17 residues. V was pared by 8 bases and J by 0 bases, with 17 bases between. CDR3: CAIGQKGGSSGANVLTF. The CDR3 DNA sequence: TGTGCCATCGGGCAGAAGGGGGGAAGCTCTGGGGCCAACGTCCTGACTTTC.

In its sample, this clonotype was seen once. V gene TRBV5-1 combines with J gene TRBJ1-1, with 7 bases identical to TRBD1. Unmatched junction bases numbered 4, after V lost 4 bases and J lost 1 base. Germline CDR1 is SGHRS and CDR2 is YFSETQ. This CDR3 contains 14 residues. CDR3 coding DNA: TGCGCCAGCAGCAAGACAGGGACGAACACTGAAGCTTTCTTT. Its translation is CASSKTGTNTEAFF.

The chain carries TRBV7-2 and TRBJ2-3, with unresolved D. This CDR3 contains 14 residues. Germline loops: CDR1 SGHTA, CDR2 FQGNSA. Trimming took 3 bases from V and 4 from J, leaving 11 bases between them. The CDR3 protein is CASSFPPRADTQYF. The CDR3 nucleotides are TGTGCCAGCAGCTTCCCTCCCCGGGCAGATACGCAGTATTTT.

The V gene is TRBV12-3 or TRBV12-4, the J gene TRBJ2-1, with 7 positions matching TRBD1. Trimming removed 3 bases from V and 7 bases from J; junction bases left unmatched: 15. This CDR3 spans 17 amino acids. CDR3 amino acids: CASSFRLALQGTNEQFF. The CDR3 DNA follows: TGTGCCAGCAGTTTCCGCCTTGCTCTACAGGGGACGAATGAGCAGTTCTTC.

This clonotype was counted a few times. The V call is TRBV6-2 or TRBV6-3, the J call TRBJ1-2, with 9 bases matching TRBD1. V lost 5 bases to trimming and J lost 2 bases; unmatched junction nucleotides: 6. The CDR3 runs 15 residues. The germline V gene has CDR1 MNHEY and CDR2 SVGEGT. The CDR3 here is CASSAYGQGNYGYTF. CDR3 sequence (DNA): TGTGCCAGCAGTGCATATGGACAGGGGAACTATGGCTACACCTTC.

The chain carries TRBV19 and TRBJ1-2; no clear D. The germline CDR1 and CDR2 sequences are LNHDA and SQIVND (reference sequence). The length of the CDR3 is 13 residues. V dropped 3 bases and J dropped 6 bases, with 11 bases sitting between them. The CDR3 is CASSIGGWNGYTF. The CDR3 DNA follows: TGTGCCAGTAGTATTGGAGGTTGGAATGGCTACACCTTC.

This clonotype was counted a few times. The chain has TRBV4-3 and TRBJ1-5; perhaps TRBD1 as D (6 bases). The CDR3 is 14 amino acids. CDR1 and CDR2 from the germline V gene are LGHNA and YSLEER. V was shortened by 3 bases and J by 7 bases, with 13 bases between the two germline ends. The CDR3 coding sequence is TGCGCCAGCAGCCACGGAGGGGGGGGACAGCCCCAGCATTTT. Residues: CASSHGGGGQPQHF.

CDR3 amino acids: CAWRLAGVVRAGELFF. CDR3 coding DNA: TGTGCCTGGAGACTAGCGGGGGTTGTCCGGGCCGGGGAGCTGTTTTTT. The chain couples TRBV30 to TRBJ2-2, with 11 bases that match TRBD2. Per germline, CDR1 GTSNPN and CDR2 SVGIG (reference sequence). The CDR3 covers 16 residues. V lost 3 bases, J lost 6 bases, and 9 bases stayed unmatched.

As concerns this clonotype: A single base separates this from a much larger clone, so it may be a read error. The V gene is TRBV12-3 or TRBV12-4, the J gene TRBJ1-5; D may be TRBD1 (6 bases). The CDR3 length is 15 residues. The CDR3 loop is CASSTTIQGSQPQQF. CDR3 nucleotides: TGTGCCAGCAGCACAACCATCCAGGGGAGTCAGCCCCAGCAGTTT.

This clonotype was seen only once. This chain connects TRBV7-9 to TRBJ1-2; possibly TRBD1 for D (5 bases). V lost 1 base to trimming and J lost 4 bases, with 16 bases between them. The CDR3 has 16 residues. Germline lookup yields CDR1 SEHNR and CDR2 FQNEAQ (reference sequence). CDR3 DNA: TGTGCCAGCAGCTTAGTAGGTGGCGGGGGAGGCTATGGCTACACCTTC. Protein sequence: CASSLVGGGGGYGYTF.

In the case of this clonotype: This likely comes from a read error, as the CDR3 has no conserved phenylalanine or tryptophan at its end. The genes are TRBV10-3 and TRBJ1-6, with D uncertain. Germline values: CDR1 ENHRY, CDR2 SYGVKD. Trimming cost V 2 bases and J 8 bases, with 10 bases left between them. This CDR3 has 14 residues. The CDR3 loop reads CAISEDMMDSPLHL. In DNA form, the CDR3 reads TGTGCCATCAGTGAGGACATGATGGATTCACCCCTCCACTTG.